This T cell receptor (beta chain) was captured by sequencing in a study of blood T cell repertoires in COVID-19. Generated by immunoSEQ multiplex PCR, the TCRdb table keeps only in-frame clones and is missing some. The sample yields around 230,000 clones, around 92% seen once. The CDR3 loop spans 16 amino acids. The germline gives CDR1 SGHTA, CDR2 FQGNSA. V lost 1 base and J 2 bases, leaving 12 bases between the germline ends. This TCR came from a woman aged 25 to 45 with acute COVID-19. The genes are TRBV7-2 and TRBJ1-5; D not resolved. Sequenced material: PBMCs or T cells enriched from blood (not recorded which). CDR3 nucleotide sequence: TGTGCCAGCAGCTTAGGACAACTTCGCGGCAATCAGCCCCAGCATTTT. The encoded protein is CASSLGQLRGNQPQHF.